The 16 T cell receptor beta chains below come from one sample, sequenced in a study of blood T cells in healthy people across ages (dated by TCRdb to 2013 to 2016). Library preparation employed 5' RACE. Sequencing instrument: Illumina HiSeq 2500. A second PCR of roughly 6 to 11 cycles was run with a J-beta primer mix and a sample-barcoded 5' primer. Using fastp at Q25 and MiXCR, TCRdb reprocessed the public reads and kept productive beta chains. A single entry per CDR3 protein holds the most common genes and DNA from its merged rows. Here the sample has roughly 700,000 distinct CDR3 sequences; around half occur a single time. The top ten clones comprise roughly 34% of the sample. The specimen sequenced was blood. The receptors derive from a woman aged 55-69 years in good health.

The chain links TRBV29-1 to TRBJ2-3; D is ambiguous. CDR1 and CDR2 (germline): SQVTM, ANQGSEA. This CDR3 is 13 amino acids long. Trimming left V 4 bases short and J 2 bases short, with 10 bases between. The CDR3 nucleotides are TGCAGCGTTGGAGGAGAGGTCACAGATACGCAGTATTTT. Translation gives CSVGGEVTDTQYF.

This clonotype was seen more than once but under ten times. This rearrangement joins TRBV7-2 to TRBJ2-7; 11 positions agree with TRBD2. The CDR3 runs 14 residues. J gave up 5 bases and V 1 base, and 1 base lay outside the gene matches. The germline CDR1 and CDR2 sequences are SGHTA and FQGNSA. CDR3 nucleotides: TGTGCCAGCAGCTTAGATAGCGGGAGGGACGAGCAGTACTTC. It is translated as CASSLDSGRDEQYF.

This chain uses TRBV30 with TRBJ2-3; 7 nucleotides agree with TRBD2. V gave up 1 base and J gave up 2 bases; unmatched junction bases: 6. This CDR3 is 15 amino acids long. In germline, CDR1 is GTSNPN, CDR2 SVGIG (reference sequence). In DNA form, the CDR3 reads TGTGCCTGGAGTGCCGGGACTACCTCCACAGATACGCAGTATTTT. The encoded protein is CAWSAGTTSTDTQYF.

The chain uses TRBV3-1 and TRBJ2-7; TRBD2 matches 7 bases. This CDR3 contains 15 residues. Germline V gene sequence: CDR1 LGHDT, CDR2 YNNKEL (reference sequence). V lost 1 base to trimming and J lost 6 bases; unmatched junction nucleotides: 9. The chain's CDR3 is CASSQGPAGYAEQYF. The CDR3 DNA is TGTGCCAGCAGCCAAGGTCCAGCGGGGTACGCCGAGCAGTACTTC.

The V call is TRBV27, the J call TRBJ2-3; D unresolved. Germline CDR1 reads MNHEY; CDR2 reads SMNVEV (reference sequence). The CDR3 length is 14 residues. The V and J ends lost 4 bases and 0 bases respectively, with 8 bases between them. The CDR3 nucleotides read TGTGCCAGCAGTTCTACCATTAGCACAGATACGCAGTATTTT. Amino acid sequence: CASSSTISTDTQYF.

The chain links TRBV3-1 to TRBJ2-7, with unresolved D. Germline CDR1 LGHDT, CDR2 YNNKEL (reference sequence). With 4 bases removed from V and 1 base from J, the gap between germline ends came to 14 bases. The CDR3 is made up of 15 amino acids. Here the CDR3 reads CASSPQQVPSYEQYF. Written as DNA, the CDR3 is TGTGCCAGCAGCCCCCAACAAGTACCATCCTACGAGCAGTACTTC.

The genes are TRBV4-3 and TRBJ2-2, with D possibly TRBD1 on 6 matching bases. From germline, CDR1 is LGHNA and CDR2 YSLEER. Trimming stripped 5 bases from V and 4 bases from J, with 11 bases between. The CDR3 contains 14 residues. DNA for the CDR3: TGCGCCAGCAGCACCACAGGGAGCACCGGGGAGCTGTTTTTT. Protein: CASSTTGSTGELFF.

This chain uses TRBV7-2 with TRBJ2-5; 9 bases align to TRBD2. Germline V gene lookup returns CDR1 SGHTA and CDR2 FQGNSA. The CDR3 is made up of 16 amino acids. V lost 5 bases and J lost 5; bases outside the gene matches: 12. The CDR3 DNA is TGTGCCAGCAGCAAGATAACTGGGACTAGCCGGGAGACCCAGTACTTC. As protein: CASSKITGTSRETQYF.

A remark on this clonotype: Mismatch with germline at one junction end may stem from a read error. The chain carries TRBV20-1 and TRBJ2-7; D perhaps matches TRBD2 (6 bases). The better agreement between TRBJ2-1 and the DNA end casts doubt on the J call. The CDR3 spans 14 residues. Germline loops: CDR1 DFQATT, CDR2 SNEGSKA (reference sequence). This chain's CDR3 is CSARECGKYNEQFF. Here the CDR3 DNA reads TGCAGTGCTCGAGAGTGCGGGAAATACAATGAGCAGTTCTTC.

The CDR3 protein is CSVELRAGRGYTF. The CDR3 DNA is TGCAGCGTTGAACTGCGGGCCGGGAGAGGCTACACCTTC. The chain employs TRBV29-1 and TRBJ1-2; no clear D gene. Germline values: CDR1 SQVTM, CDR2 ANQGSEA. V lost 2 bases and J 8 bases, leaving 15 bases between the germline ends. This CDR3 contains 13 residues.

The V gene is TRBV30, the J gene TRBJ1-5; TRBD1 matches at 9 bases. The CDR3 extends over 15 amino acids. The J segment lost 6 bases and the V segment lost 0 bases, leaving 6 bases of the junction unmatched. Germline V gives CDR1 GTSNPN, CDR2 SVGIG (reference sequence). CDR3 nucleotide sequence: TGTGCCTGGAGTGTAGGGGGACAGGGAACTCAGCCCCAGCATTTT. This translates into CAWSVGGQGTQPQHF.

In the case of this clonotype: An end of the junction does not agree with germline; a read error may underlie this. The chain employs TRBV7-3 and TRBJ1-1; D is unresolved. Per the germline V gene, CDR1 is SGHTA and CDR2 is FQGTGA. The CDR3 consists of 13 residues. The CDR3 spells CAGSVIVNTEAFF. DNA of the CDR3: TGTGCCGGCAGCGTAATCGTGAACACTGAAGCTTTCTTT. Drawing the rest from reference TRBV7-3 and TRBJ1-1, the complete variable domain is GAGVSQTPSNKVTEKGKYVELRCDPISGHTALYWYRQSLGQGPEFLIYFQGTGAADDSGLPNDRFFAVRPEGSVSTLKIQRTERGDSAVYLCAGSVIVNTEAFFGQGTRLTVV.

This clonotype was detected only once. This chain uses TRBV5-1 with TRBJ1-1, with 8 bases fitting TRBD1. Per the germline V gene, CDR1 is SGHRS and CDR2 is YFSETQ. J was trimmed by 2 bases and V by 4 bases; bases with no gene match: 7. CDR3 length equals 15 residues. The CDR3 bases are TGCGCCAGCAGCCCAAGGACAGGGACTAACACTGAAGCTTTCTTT. Translated: CASSPRTGTNTEAFF.

This clonotype occurred many times. The chain couples TRBV12-3 or TRBV12-4 to TRBJ2-7; D is ambiguous. The CDR3 runs to 14 residues. Trimming stripped 6 bases from V and 4 bases from J, with 16 bases between. As DNA, the CDR3 is TGTGCCAGCAGCATCCGGGCTCTGCTTTACGAGCAGTACTTC. Its translation: CASSIRALLYEQYF.

This clonotype was seen a handful of times. The chain combines TRBV18 with TRBJ2-3; D remains unclear. The germline V gene encodes CDR1 KGHSH and CDR2 LQKENI. This CDR3 has 14 amino acids. Trimming shortened V by 5 bases and J by 4 bases, and 13 bases separated the two germline ends. CDR3 protein: CASSAFSTPDTQYF. The CDR3 DNA reads TGTGCCAGCTCAGCCTTCAGTACCCCAGATACGCAGTATTTT. Combining the CDR3 with reference TRBV18 and TRBJ2-3 gives the whole variable domain NAGVMQNPRHLVRRRGQEARLRCSPMKGHSHVYWYRQLPEEGLKFMVYLQKENIIDESGMPKERFSAEFPKEGPSILRIQQVVRGDSAAYFCASSAFSTPDTQYFGPGTRLTVL.

The chain links TRBV20-1 to TRBJ2-7; 9 nucleotides line up with TRBD2. This CDR3 has 14 residues. V lost 3 bases to trimming and J lost 5 bases; unmatched junction nucleotides: 8. CDR1 and CDR2 (germline): DFQATT, SNEGSKA (reference sequence). As DNA, the CDR3 is TGCAGTGCTAGGGTAGCGGGAGTCAGGGACGAGCAGTACTTC. This codes for CSARVAGVRDEQYF.